This entry lists 8 T cell receptor beta chains sequenced from one sample in a study of technical replicates of blood from a few donors. TCRdb keeps only in-frame clones here, not all; method: immunoSEQ multiplex PCR. The top ten clones hold approximately 0.4% of a sample with roughly 80,000 clones, approximately 94% of them seen once. Material for sequencing was T cells isolated from PBMCs. These receptors were taken from a human donor in good health.

The chain is built from TRBV7-2 and TRBJ2-7; the match to TRBD2 covers 13 bases. There are 18 residues in the CDR3. The ends lost 4 bases at V and 0 bases at J; junction bases unmatched: 9. Germline V gene data show CDR1 as SGHTA and CDR2 as FQGNSA. In DNA, the CDR3 is TGTGCCAGCAGCTCCGGACTAGCGGGAGTCCGGATCTCCTACGAGCAGTACTTC. Its translation is CASSSGLAGVRISYEQYF.

The chain uses TRBV10-3 and TRBJ1-2; the D gene is possibly TRBD1 (6 bases). The length of the CDR3 is 15 residues. V lost 0 bases, J lost 8 bases, and 16 bases lay in between. The germline V gene has CDR1 ENHRY and CDR2 SYGVKD. CDR3 DNA sequence: TGTGCCATCAGTGAGTCACAGGGTCGCGCGGCCGGCTACACCTTC. Translation: CAISESQGRAAGYTF.

The chain employs TRBV25-1 and TRBJ1-1; no definite D call. Germline CDR1 and CDR2: MGHDK and SYGVNS. The CDR3 has 11 residues. The germline V and J ends were trimmed by 6 bases and 7 bases, with 9 bases remaining between them. CDR3 sequence reads: CASRTPGEAFF. The DNA for the CDR3 is TGTGCCAGCAGGACCCCGGGTGAAGCTTTCTTT.

In DNA form, the CDR3 reads TGTGCCAGCAGTGAAGCGCGGGAGACCTACGAGCAGTACTTC. Encoded protein: CASSEARETYEQYF. The chain recombines TRBV2 with TRBJ2-7; 7 nucleotides match TRBD2. The CDR3 totals 14 residues. Germline assignment: CDR1 SNHLY and CDR2 FYNNEI. J lost 2 bases, V lost 0 bases, and 1 base had no gene match.

The CDR3 DNA follows: TGCGCCAGCAGCTTAGGGGGGGGCGGCACTGAAGCTTTCTTT. As protein: CASSLGGGGTEAFF. The J gene is TRBJ1-1, the V gene TRBV5-1, with D perhaps TRBD1 (6 bases). Germline CDR1 and CDR2: SGHRS and YFSETQ. The V and J ends lost 2 bases and 4 bases respectively, with 12 bases between them. The CDR3 sequence is 14 residues long.

V usage is TRBV12-5 and J usage is TRBJ2-3, with 10 bases that match TRBD2. J was trimmed by 7 bases and V by 7 bases; bases with no gene match: 11. The CDR3 spans 15 residues. Germline V CDR1 and CDR2: LGHNT, FRNRAP. Written as DNA, the CDR3 is TGTGCTAGTGTTGCGACTAGCGGGTCATACAATACGCAGTATTTT. Residues: CASVATSGSYNTQYF.

The chain recombines TRBV18 with TRBJ2-1, with 11 bases identical to TRBD2. From germline, CDR1 is KGHSH and CDR2 LQKENI. CDR3 length: 15 residues. The V and J ends lost 5 bases and 4 bases, in that order; junction bases with no gene match: 4. For the CDR3, the DNA is TGTGCCAGCTCAACGGGACTAGCGGAGTACAATGAGCAGTTCTTC. Its translation is CASSTGLAEYNEQFF.

The chain is built from TRBV30 and TRBJ2-1; tentatively, D is TRBD1 (6 bases). The ends were cut back, 3 bases at V and 7 bases at J, with 22 bases in the middle. This CDR3 contains 16 residues. Germline CDR1 GTSNPN, CDR2 SVGIG (reference sequence). The CDR3 bases are TGTGCCTGGAGCTCAGTTGGGCAGGGGAGAGATAATGAGCAGTTCTTC. Amino acid sequence: CAWSSVGQGRDNEQFF. Using reference TRBV30 and TRBJ2-1 for the parts outside the CDR3, the full variable domain is SQTIHQWPATLVQPVGSPLSLECTVEGTSNPNLYWYRQAAGRGLQLLFYSVGIGQISSEVPQNLSASRPQDRQFILSSKKLLLSDSGFYLCAWSSVGQGRDNEQFFGPGTRLTVL.